The 8 T cell receptor beta chains below come from one sample, sequenced in a study of T cell repertoires in cytomegalovirus infection. TCRdb reprocessed the reads with MiXCR, giving one entry per CDR3 protein. The table includes approximately 500,000 distinct CDR3 sequences, 16% detected once. The sample was CD8+ T cells from PBMCs. Source of these receptors: a human donor in good health (CMV status not recorded). Some clones in this sample may be carry-over from other donors' samples.

This clonotype was observed many times. The chain joins TRBV28 to TRBJ2-7; 10 bases align to TRBD2. Unmatched junction bases numbered 3, after V lost 1 base and J lost 0 bases. The CDR3 loop spans 16 amino acids. Per the germline V gene, CDR1 is MDHEN and CDR2 is SYDVKM. Here the CDR3 reads CASSLSPSGSSYEQYF. CDR3 sequence (DNA): TGTGCCAGCAGTTTATCCCCTAGCGGGAGCTCCTACGAGCAGTACTTC.

The CDR3 DNA sequence: TGTGCCAGCAGCCCCCGGGACGGCAACTATGGCTACACCTTC. Protein sequence: CASSPRDGNYGYTF. The genes are TRBV5-6 and TRBJ1-2; perhaps TRBD1 as D (5 bases). The length of the CDR3 is 14 residues. Germline loops: CDR1 SGHDT, CDR2 YYEEEE. V shed 4 bases and J shed 2 bases, with 12 bases lying between them.

This clonotype was detected ten times or more. J is TRBJ1-6 and V is TRBV7-9; possible D gene TRBD1, 5 bases. Germline CDR1 and CDR2: SEHNR and FQNEAQ (reference sequence). The CDR3 consists of 15 residues. Deletions cut 4 bases from V and 7 bases from J, with 14 bases between. CDR3 in DNA: TGTGCCAGCAGCTCGGTTAAGGGGCGAAATTCACCCCTCCACTTT. Its translation: CASSSVKGRNSPLHF.

This clonotype was picked up a small number of times. The chain carries TRBV4-1 and TRBJ2-1, with 11 bases matching TRBD2. This CDR3 is built from 17 residues. V dropped 1 base and J dropped 6; count of bases not matched to a gene: 8. Germline-derived CDR1 and CDR2 are MGHRA and YSYEKL. The CDR3 region is CASSQVGGGLAANEQFF. In nucleotides, the CDR3 is TGCGCCAGCAGCCAAGTGGGGGGGGGACTAGCGGCCAATGAGCAGTTCTTC.

The V call is TRBV27, the J call TRBJ2-4, with 7 nucleotides matching TRBD2. CDR1 MNHEY and CDR2 SMNVEV come from the germline V gene (reference sequence). The CDR3 extends over 12 amino acids. Losses at the gene ends were 8 bases for V and 9 bases for J; bases not matched to a gene: 7. The CDR3 here is CASGAGRRIQYF. As DNA, the CDR3 is TGTGCCAGCGGGGCCGGGAGGCGCATTCAGTACTTC.

This clonotype was seen a handful of times. V and J are TRBV24-1 and TRBJ2-1, with TRBD1 as a possible D gene (6 bases). Per germline, CDR1 KGHDR and CDR2 SFDVKD. The CDR3 is 16 residues long. V shed 5 bases and J shed 0 bases, with 13 bases lying between them. CDR3 loop: CATSANREPSYNEQFF. CDR3 sequence (DNA): TGTGCCACCAGTGCGAACAGGGAACCCTCCTACAATGAGCAGTTCTTC.

In this sample, this clonotype turned up many times. J is TRBJ2-7 and V is TRBV5-5, with 7 nucleotides matching TRBD2. This CDR3 is built from 14 residues. With 4 bases clipped from V and 2 bases from J, the junction kept 6 bases outside the gene matches. Germline V gives CDR1 SGHKS, CDR2 YYEKEE (reference sequence). In nucleotides, the CDR3 is TGTGCCAGCAGCGACTCTAGCGGACCCTACGAGCAGTACTTC. Translating gives CASSDSSGPYEQYF.

The V gene is TRBV4-1, the J gene TRBJ2-1; 8 positions match TRBD2. Germline V gene data show CDR1 as MGHRA and CDR2 as YSYEKL. V shed 3 bases and J 0 bases; nucleotides not matched to a gene: 13. The CDR3 is 19 residues long. In DNA, the CDR3 is TGCGCCAGCAGCCAGGAGGGAGTGGGCGGGAGGTACTCCTACAATGAGCAGTTCTTC. Protein product: CASSQEGVGGRYSYNEQFF.